Reported below is one T cell receptor beta chain. Antigen unknown. This clone may be a read error of a much larger clone one base away. This sample is drawn from a study of CD8+CD57+ T cells in acquired aplastic anemia. Whole-study results and caveats: Patients and controls shared approximately 30 CD8+ CDR3 sequences, highly expressed in patients. For CD8+ Simpson's diversity, patients and controls showed no significant difference.

For CDR3 and TCR beta VDJ profiling, genomic DNA was the template used. TCRdb independently ran MiXCR on the reads; one entry per CDR3 protein. Of 160,000 or so distinct CDR3 sequences listed, 40% to 55% are singletons. Patients chosen for sequencing had CD8+CD57+ cells that had expanded, as shown by flow cytometry. The diagnosis in all patients was severe acquired aplastic anemia. Patients were untreated when blood was sampled. The receptor was isolated from a human donor with aplastic anemia. Specimen: sorted CD4+, CD8+, or CD8+CD57+ T cells (not recorded which) from PBMCs.

This CDR3 reads CSARSPGLAGRGGTDTQHF. The DNA of the CDR3 is TGCAGTGCTAGATCCCCGGGACTAGCGGGGAGAGGGGGCACAGATACGCAGCATTTT. V usage is TRBV20-1 and J usage is TRBJ2-3, with 7 nucleotides matching TRBD1. The closer fit of TRBJ1-5 to the DNA end suggests the J call may be wrong. This CDR3 is built from 19 residues. Germline V lookup: CDR1 DFQATT, CDR2 SNEGSKA (reference sequence).